This TCR beta chain was identified in a study of T-cell reconstitution after alpha-beta-depleted transplantation in children. Study-wide points: Surviving recipient T cells and thymic progenitors accounted for the high day-60 TCRbeta diversity observed in some patients. The main origin of T-cell counts and diversity one year after transplant was newly produced T cells. Reportedly, roughly two months post-transplant, alpha-beta T cells arose from several hundred expanded graft clones.

Unique molecular identifiers were incorporated during preparation of the TCRbeta library. One entry per CDR3 protein results from TCRdb running MiXCR on the PCR reads. Of a few hundred thousand distinct CDR3 sequences listed, roughly 13% are singletons. This clonotype was recorded many times. Antigen specificity is unknown. The source is a male patient aged 10 to 17 who had a stem cell transplant for acute myeloid leukemia, so the T cells may come from the graft donor. The source was PBMCs, mostly from graft donor cells, collected 360 days after TCRalphabeta/CD19-depleted stem cell transplant.

The CDR3 DNA follows: TGTGCCAGCAGCTTAGCGGCGGGGTACAGTGAAAAACTGTTTTTT. This translates into CASSLAAGYSEKLFF. The chain is built from TRBV7-6 and TRBJ1-4; no definite D call. The CDR3 runs 15 residues. Germline V gene sequence: CDR1 SGHVS, CDR2 FNYEAQ. Trimming removed 0 bases at V and 7 bases at J, with 12 bases between.